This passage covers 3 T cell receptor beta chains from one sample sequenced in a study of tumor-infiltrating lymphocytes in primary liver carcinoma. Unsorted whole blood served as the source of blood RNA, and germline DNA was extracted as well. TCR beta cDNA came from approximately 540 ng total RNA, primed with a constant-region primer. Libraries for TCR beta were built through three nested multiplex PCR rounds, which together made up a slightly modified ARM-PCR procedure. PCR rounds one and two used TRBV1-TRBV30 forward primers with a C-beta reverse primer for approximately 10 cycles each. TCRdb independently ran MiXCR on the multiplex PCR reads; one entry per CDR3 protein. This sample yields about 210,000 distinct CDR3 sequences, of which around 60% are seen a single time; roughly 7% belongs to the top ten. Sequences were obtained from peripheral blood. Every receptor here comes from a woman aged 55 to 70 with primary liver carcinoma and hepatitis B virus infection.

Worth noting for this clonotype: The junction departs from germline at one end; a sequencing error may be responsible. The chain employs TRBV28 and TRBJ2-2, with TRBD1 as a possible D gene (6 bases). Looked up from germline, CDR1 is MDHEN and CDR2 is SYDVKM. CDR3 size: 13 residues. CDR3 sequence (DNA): TGTGCCACCAGTTTGCAGGGGCGGAGGGAGCTGTTTTTT. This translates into CATSLQGRRELFF.

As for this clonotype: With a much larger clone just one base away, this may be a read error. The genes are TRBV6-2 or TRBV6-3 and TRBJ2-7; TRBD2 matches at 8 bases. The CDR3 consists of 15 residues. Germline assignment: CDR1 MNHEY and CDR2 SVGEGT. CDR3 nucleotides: TGTGCCAGCAACCGAAGCGGGGGTGGCTCCTGCGAGCAGTACTTC. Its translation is CASNRSGGGSCEQYF.

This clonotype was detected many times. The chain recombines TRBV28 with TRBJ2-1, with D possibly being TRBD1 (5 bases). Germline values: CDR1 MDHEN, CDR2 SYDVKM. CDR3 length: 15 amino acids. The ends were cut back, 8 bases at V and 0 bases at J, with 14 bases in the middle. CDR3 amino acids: CASGADSSSYNEQFF. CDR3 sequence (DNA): TGTGCCAGCGGGGCCGACTCAAGCTCCTACAATGAGCAGTTCTTC.